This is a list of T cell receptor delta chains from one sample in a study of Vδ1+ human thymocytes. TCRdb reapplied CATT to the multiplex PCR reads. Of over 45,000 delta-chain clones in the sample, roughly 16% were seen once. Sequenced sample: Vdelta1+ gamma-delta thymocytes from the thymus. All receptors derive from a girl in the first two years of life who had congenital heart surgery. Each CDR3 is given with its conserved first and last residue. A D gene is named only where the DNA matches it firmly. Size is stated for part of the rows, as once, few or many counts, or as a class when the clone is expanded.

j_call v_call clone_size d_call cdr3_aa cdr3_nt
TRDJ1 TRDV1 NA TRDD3 CALGEREPTGGSDKLIF TGTGCTCTTGGGGAACGGGAACCTACTGGGGGATCGGATAAACTCATCTTT
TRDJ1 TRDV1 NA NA CALGEPHLRDQDGLIF TGTGCTCTTGGGGAACCCCACCTTCGCGACCAGGATGGACTCATCTTT
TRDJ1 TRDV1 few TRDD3 CALSQAGGLNTDKLTF TGTGCTCTTTCTCAGGCTGGGGGTCTAAACACCGATAAACTCACCTTT
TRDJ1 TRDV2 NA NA CACDSSSGRGLIILMIKLIF TGTGCCTGTGACTCGAGTTCAGGCAGGGGACTGATTATCTTGATGATAAAACTCATCTTT
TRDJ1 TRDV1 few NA CALGAVPSYNWGKAKLIF TGTGCTCTTGGGGCCGTCCCTTCCTACAACTGGGGGAAGGCTAAACTCATCTTT
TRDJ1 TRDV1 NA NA CALGSISYWGARTSDKLIF TGTGCTCTTGGGTCGATTTCCTACTGGGGGGCTCGGACATCCGATAAACTCATCTTT
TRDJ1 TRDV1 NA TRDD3 CALGESSRGGMKGYTDKLIF TGTGCTCTTGGGGAATCTTCTCGGGGGGGGATGAAAGGGTACACCGATAAACTCATCTTT
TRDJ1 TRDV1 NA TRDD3 CALGELPDFGFWGIRYASCTDKLIF TGTGCTCTTGGGGAACTTCCCGACTTCGGTTTCTGGGGGATACGCTATGCCTCCTGCACCGATAAACTCATCTTT
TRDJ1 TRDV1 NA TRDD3 CALNLGLGEHFSYTDKLIF TGTGCTCTGAACCTAGGGCTGGGGGAACATTTTTCGTACACCGATAAACTCATCTTT
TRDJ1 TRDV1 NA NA CALGYYFRGTRYTDKLIF TGTGCTCTTGGGTACTACTTCCGGGGGACTCGGTACACCGATAAACTCATCTTT
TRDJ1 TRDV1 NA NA CALGSPGTFRSPYTDKLIF TGTGCTCTTGGGTCCCCTGGGACCTTCCGCTCCCCGTACACCGATAAACTCATCTTT
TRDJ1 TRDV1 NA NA CALGDRSVAFHPYTDKLIF TGTGCTCTTGGGGATCGCTCAGTGGCCTTCCACCCGTACACCGATAAACTCATCTTT
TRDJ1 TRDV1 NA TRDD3 CALGELIHHQTGGTCPDKLIF TGTGCTCTTGGGGAACTCATTCACCACCAAACTGGGGGTACCTGCCCCGATAAACTCATCTTT
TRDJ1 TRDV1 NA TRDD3 CALGELVPMMVALGDSKLIF TGTGCTCTTGGGGAACTAGTCCCTATGATGGTGGCCTTGGGGGATAGTAAACTCATCTTT
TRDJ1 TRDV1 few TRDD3 CALGDRVLGDPLDKLIF TGTGCTCTTGGGGATCGTGTACTGGGGGACCCACTGGATAAACTCATCTTT
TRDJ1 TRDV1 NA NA CALGLKGARPAGEYTDKLIF TGTGCTCTTGGGTTAAAAGGGGCTAGGCCCGCTGGGGAATACACCGATAAACTCATCTTT
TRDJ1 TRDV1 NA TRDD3 CALEAFLSGDTRGTDKLIF TGTGCTCTCGAGGCCTTCCTCAGTGGGGATACGAGAGGGACCGATAAACTCATCTTT
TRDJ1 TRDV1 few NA CALGELGPTALGLIGADKLIF TGTGCTCTTGGGGAACTTGGGCCTACGGCGCTTGGCTTGATTGGGGCCGATAAACTCATCTTT
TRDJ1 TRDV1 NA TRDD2 CALGEVPPFLPGTDKLIF TGTGCTCTTGGGGAAGTCCCCCCCTTCCTACCGGGCACCGATAAACTCATCTTT
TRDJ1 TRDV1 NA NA CALGDRTSTYTDKLIF TGTGCTCTTGGAGACCGGACCTCCACCTACACCGATAAACTCATCTTT
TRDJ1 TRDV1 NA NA CALGDPATSPYWHTDKLIF TGTGCTCTTGGGGACCCTGCAACTTCCCCGTACTGGCACACCGATAAACTCATCTTT
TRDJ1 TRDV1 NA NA CALGESARNCTDKLIF TGTGCTCTTGGGGAATCCGCACGGAACTGCACCGATAAACTCATCTTT
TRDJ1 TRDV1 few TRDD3 CALGELPNTGGYAGLIF TGTGCTCTTGGGGAACTGCCCAACACTGGGGGATACGCGGGACTCATCTTT
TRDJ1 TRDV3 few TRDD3 CAFTSGLRVRWGYAVGIF TGTGCCTTTACAAGTGGCCTACGAGTTAGGTGGGGATACGCGGTTGGAATCTTT
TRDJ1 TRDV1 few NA CALGDPSYRGIRHTDKLIF TGTGCTCTTGGGGATCCTTCCTACAGGGGGATACGGCACACCGATAAACTCATCTTT
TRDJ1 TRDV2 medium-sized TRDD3 CACDTYWGIRFTDKLIF TGTGCCTGTGACACCTACTGGGGGATTAGGTTCACCGATAAACTCATCTTT
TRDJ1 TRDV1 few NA CALGEVFRGGDKLIF TGTGCTCTTGGGGAAGTCTTTCGGGGGGGCGATAAACTCATCTTT
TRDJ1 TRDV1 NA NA CALGEKILPGDYLPKYTDKLIF TGTGCTCTTGGGGAAAAAATCCTACCTGGGGATTACCTCCCAAAATACACCGATAAACTCATCTTT
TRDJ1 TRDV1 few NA CALGRLPVYTDKLIF TGTGCTCTTGGTAGGCTCCCCGTATACACCGATAAACTCATCTTT
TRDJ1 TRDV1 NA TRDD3 CALGDGPSYDAGGYLYTDKLIF TGTGCTCTTGGGGACGGGCCTTCCTACGATGCTGGGGGATACCTCTACACCGATAAACTCATCTTT
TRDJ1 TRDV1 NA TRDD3 CAAQSWGYDKLIF TGTGCGGCCCAGTCCTGGGGGTACGATAAACTCATCTTT
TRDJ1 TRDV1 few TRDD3 CALGAGPARLGELDKLIF TGTGCTCTTGGGGCAGGACCGGCCCGCCTGGGGGAGCTCGATAAACTCATCTTT
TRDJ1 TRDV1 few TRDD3 CALGDLWPAYWGIQVLRKDTDKLIF TGTGCTCTTGGGGACCTCTGGCCTGCCTACTGGGGGATACAGGTCTTAAGAAAGGACACCGATAAACTCATCTTT
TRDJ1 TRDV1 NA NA CALGEPLRVLIF TGTGCCCTTGGGGAGCCCTTACGGGTGCTCATCTTT
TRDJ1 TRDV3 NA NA CAFTRGGGRLIF TGTGCCTTTACAAGAGGTGGGGGTCGGCTCATCTTT
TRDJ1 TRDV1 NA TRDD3 CALGESSWAGGYGHDKLIF TGTGCTCTTGGGGAAAGTTCGTGGGCTGGGGGATACGGCCACGATAAACTCATCTTT
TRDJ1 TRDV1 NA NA CALGPSPPENQITDKLIF TGTGCTCTTGGGCCCTCCCCCCCCGAGAACCAGATCACCGATAAACTCATCTTT
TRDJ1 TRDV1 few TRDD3 CALGEPETLPHGGIGDKLIF TGTGCTCTTGGGGAGCCCGAAACACTTCCGCACGGGGGGATAGGCGATAAACTCATCTTT
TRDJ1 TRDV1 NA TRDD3 CALGEPRGYAKYSADKLIF TGTGCTCTTGGGGAACCTAGGGGATACGCGAAGTATAGCGCCGATAAACTCATCTTT
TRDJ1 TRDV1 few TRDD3 CALGLDWGILIF TGTGCTCTTGGACTAGACTGGGGGATACTCATCTTT
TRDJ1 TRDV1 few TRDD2 CALGANLPSPSRSKLIF TGTGCTCTTGGGGCCAACCTTCCTAGTCCTTCCCGATCAAAACTCATCTTT
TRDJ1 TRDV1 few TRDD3 CALGELPSHKGYRTDKLIF TGTGCTCTTGGGGAACTTCCATCGCACAAGGGATACCGGACCGATAAACTCATCTTT
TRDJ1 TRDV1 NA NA CALGFPRVDKLIF TGTGCTCTTGGGTTCCCAAGGGTCGATAAACTCATCTTT
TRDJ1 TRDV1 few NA CALGELRTRVEDTDKLIF TGTGCTCTTGGGGAACTTAGGACGCGGGTCGAGGACACCGATAAACTCATCTTT
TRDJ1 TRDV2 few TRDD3 CACDTGGGPFWGITDKLIF TGTGCCTGTGACACCGGAGGGGGTCCATTTTGGGGGATCACCGATAAACTCATCTTT
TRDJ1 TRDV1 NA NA CALGELGTVASPVLWRASGDDKLIF TGTGCTCTTGGGGAACTAGGAACTGTTGCCTCCCCTGTATTATGGCGTGCATCGGGCGACGATAAACTCATCTTT
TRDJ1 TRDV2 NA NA CAWHWATDKLIF TGTGCCTGGCACTGGGCCACCGATAAACTCATCTTT